This T cell receptor beta chain comes out of a study of blood T cell repertoires in COVID-19. Looking at the study overall: Both acute and convalescent COVID-19 samples were obtained from the United States, Italy and Spain. Nucleic acid was either cDNA or gDNA, and it came from T cells, B-cell-depleted T cells, or PBMCs.

Generated by immunoSEQ multiplex PCR, the TCRdb table keeps only in-frame clones and is missing some. The table records over 90,000 clones, around nine tenths of them present only once. Trimming removed 6 bases from V and 0 bases from J; junction bases left unmatched: 10. The CDR3 is 17 amino acids. The germline V gene encodes CDR1 WNHNN and CDR2 SYGVQD (reference sequence). Specimen: peripheral blood. The chain carries TRBV10-1 and TRBJ1-5; 8 bases are a match to TRBD1. This TCR was recovered from a man between 45 and 60 years old with active or convalescent COVID-19. The DNA for the CDR3 is TGCGCCAGCAGGGGGGAGGACAGGGACTATAGCAATCAGCCCCAGCATTTT. It yields the protein CASRGEDRDYSNQPQHF.